Following are 20 T cell receptor beta chains from one sample sequenced in a study of cytomegalovirus exposure and HLA in healthy donors. 60 Vbeta and 13 Jbeta primers were used in PCR. Generated by immunoSEQ multiplex PCR, the TCRdb table keeps only in-frame clones and is missing some. Of 160,000 or so clones listed, 83% were seen once; the top ten hold roughly 4.3%. The source material was PBMCs. The source of these receptors is a man in his forties or fifties in good health and CMV-seropositive.

The rearrangement uses TRBV9 and TRBJ2-3; D is undetermined. V lost 1 base and J lost 0, with 9 bases in between. The CDR3 is made up of 15 amino acids. Per the germline V gene, CDR1 is SGDLS and CDR2 is YYNGEE. The CDR3 DNA follows: TGTGCCAGCAGCGTACTAACGACTAGCACAGATACGCAGTATTTT. The encoded protein is CASSVLTTSTDTQYF.

The V gene is TRBV5-1, the J gene TRBJ1-4; 7 bases align to TRBD1. The CDR3 contains 15 residues. Germline V gene sequence: CDR1 SGHRS, CDR2 YFSETQ. V lost 4 bases, J lost 5 bases, and 8 bases stayed unmatched. The DNA for the CDR3 is TGCGCCAGCAGCCCAGGGGACAGCCCAAATGAAAAACTGTTTTTT. Residues: CASSPGDSPNEKLFF.

This chain connects TRBV27 to TRBJ2-1; TRBD2 matches at 12 bases. Germline V gene data show CDR1 as MNHEY and CDR2 as SMNVEV (reference sequence). V shed 2 bases, J shed 4 bases, and the junction held 6 bases outside the gene matches. This CDR3 is 17 amino acids long. The CDR3 DNA sequence: TGTGCCAGCAGTTTAGTTGGACTAGCGGGACAGTACAATGAGCAGTTCTTC. As protein: CASSLVGLAGQYNEQFF.

This chain uses TRBV28 with TRBJ1-2, with D tentatively TRBD1 (6 bases). V shed 2 bases and J shed 4 bases, with 14 bases lying between them. The CDR3 extends over 15 amino acids. Germline V gene lookup returns CDR1 MDHEN and CDR2 SYDVKM. This CDR3 reads CASSLTVPGVYGYTF. The DNA for the CDR3 is TGTGCCAGCAGTTTAACTGTGCCAGGGGTCTATGGCTACACCTTC.

CDR3 nucleotides: TGTGCCAGCAGTGCGGGTGGGGCCAACGTCCTGACTTTC. As protein: CASSAGGANVLTF. The chain uses TRBV6-4 and TRBJ2-6; D call uncertain. The V and J ends lost 4 bases and 3 bases respectively, with 4 bases between them. This CDR3 has 13 amino acids. Germline CDR1 reads MRHNA; CDR2 reads SNTAGT.

The chain is built from TRBV19 and TRBJ1-2; TRBD1 agrees at 10 bases. Germline CDR1 reads LNHDA; CDR2 reads SQIVND (reference sequence). The CDR3 length is 18 residues. Germline trimming cut 5 bases from V and 3 bases from J; bases unmatched to any gene: 15. The CDR3 loop is CASSRPVGTGVGDYGYTF. In DNA form, the CDR3 reads TGTGCCAGTAGTCGCCCCGTGGGGACAGGGGTTGGGGACTATGGCTACACCTTC.

The CDR3 sequence: CAWSEGLPWGETQYF. CDR3 nucleotides: TGTGCCTGGAGCGAGGGACTTCCCTGGGGGGAGACCCAGTACTTC. The J gene is TRBJ2-5, the V gene TRBV30; tentative D call: TRBD2 (6 bases). Trimming removed 3 bases at V and 5 bases at J, with 19 bases between. Germline-derived CDR1 and CDR2 are GTSNPN and SVGIG (reference sequence). The CDR3 totals 15 residues.

The chain links TRBV7-3 to TRBJ1-4; D gene unclear. From germline, CDR1 is SGHTA and CDR2 FQGTGA. The CDR3 length is 13 residues. The ends were cut back, 5 bases at V and 8 bases at J, with 12 bases in the middle. The CDR3 loop reads CASSPLVGEKLFF. Here the CDR3 DNA reads TGTGCCAGCAGCCCGCTAGTAGGAGAAAAACTGTTTTTT.

The chain recombines TRBV28 with TRBJ1-3, with a tentative D call TRBD1 (5 bases). Germline CDR1 MDHEN, CDR2 SYDVKM. The CDR3 is 16 residues long. V was cut by 3 bases and J by 0 bases, with 12 bases left in between. This CDR3 reads CASSFAGGISGNTIYF. DNA for the CDR3: TGTGCCAGCAGTTTTGCCGGGGGGATCTCTGGAAACACCATATATTTT.

CDR3 sequence reads: CASAFETDTQYF. The CDR3 coding sequence is TGCGCCAGCGCCTTTGAGACAGATACGCAGTATTTT. The chain employs TRBV5-1 and TRBJ2-3; no firm D call. This CDR3 contains 12 residues. V was shortened by 7 bases and J by 3 bases, with 9 bases between the two germline ends. The germline CDR1 and CDR2 sequences are SGHRS and YFSETQ.

The chain has TRBV11-3 and TRBJ1-6, with D uncertain. From germline, CDR1 is SGHNT and CDR2 YENEEA. This CDR3 contains 16 residues. V was clipped by 3 bases and J by 0 bases, with 9 bases between them. CDR3 sequence reads: CASSLGASSYNSPLHF. The CDR3 DNA follows: TGTGCCAGCAGCTTGGGCGCGAGCTCCTATAATTCACCCCTCCACTTT.

The chain uses TRBV5-1 and TRBJ2-3; a weak D match, TRBD2 (5 bases). The CDR3 contains 13 residues. The germline V gene has CDR1 SGHRS and CDR2 YFSETQ. V was clipped by 0 bases and J by 6 bases, with 8 bases between them. CDR3 coding DNA: TGCGCCAGCAGCTTGGCAGGAGGTGATACGCAGTATTTT. Protein sequence: CASSLAGGDTQYF.

The chain recombines TRBV9 with TRBJ1-4; D perhaps matches TRBD1 (5 bases). The V gene lost 2 bases and the J gene lost 2 bases, with 10 bases spanning the gap. The CDR3 sequence is 15 residues long. In germline, CDR1 is SGDLS, CDR2 YYNGEE. The CDR3 DNA reads as TGTGCCAGCAGCGTGGCAGGGAACACTAATGAAAAACTGTTTTTT. It translates to CASSVAGNTNEKLFF.

The genes are TRBV6-5 and TRBJ1-2, with TRBD1 identical over 8 bases. CDR1 and CDR2 (germline): MNHEY, SVGAGI. There are 14 residues in the CDR3. V was pared by 6 bases and J by 3 bases, with 6 bases of the junction left unmatched. CDR3 in DNA: TGTGCCAGCAGAGGGTTGGACAGGGACTATGGCTACACCTTC. Its translation is CASRGLDRDYGYTF.

V usage is TRBV9 and J usage is TRBJ2-3; D is undetermined. The V gene's germline CDR1 is SGDLS and CDR2 YYNGEE. Trimming took off 2 bases at V and 4 bases at J, with 8 bases between the two ends. This CDR3 is built from 13 residues. Here the CDR3 reads CASSVSVSDTQYF. As DNA, the CDR3 is TGTGCCAGCAGCGTGTCGGTCTCAGATACGCAGTATTTT.

In this sample, this clone turned up once. The chain is built from TRBV27 and TRBJ1-4; 7 bases line up with TRBD1. This CDR3 comprises 14 residues. Trimming cost V 6 bases and J 3 bases; bases outside gene matches: 4. CDR1 is MNHEY, CDR2 SMNVEV, per germline (reference sequence). The DNA for the CDR3 is TGTGCCAGCAGCCGGACAGGACCTAATGAAAAACTGTTTTTT. Protein sequence: CASSRTGPNEKLFF.

This chain links TRBV11-2 with TRBJ1-1, with a weak D call TRBD1 (6 bases). This CDR3 comprises 15 residues. V was clipped by 4 bases and J by 0 bases, with 12 bases between them. The germline gives CDR1 SGHAT, CDR2 FQNNGV. CDR3 residues: CASSSPGEMNTEAFF. The DNA of the CDR3 is TGTGCCAGCAGCTCTCCAGGGGAGATGAACACTGAAGCTTTCTTT.

The chain is built from TRBV7-3 and TRBJ2-1, with unresolved D. Trimming took off 2 bases at V and 8 bases at J, with 4 bases between the two ends. Germline V CDR1 and CDR2: SGHTA, FQGTGA. This CDR3 comprises 11 residues. This chain's CDR3 is CASSLVDEQFF. The CDR3 DNA follows: TGTGCCAGCAGCTTAGTAGATGAGCAGTTCTTC.

The V and J genes are TRBV5-4 and TRBJ2-5; a weak D match, TRBD2 (5 bases). Between the trimmed V and J ends, which lost 5 bases and 7 bases, there was a span of 15 bases. Germline values: CDR1 SGHNT, CDR2 YYREEE (reference sequence). The CDR3 has 13 residues. CDR3 nucleotides: TGTGCCAGCAGTTCCGGGGAGCGAACGACCCAGTACTTC. It encodes CASSSGERTTQYF.

The J gene is TRBJ2-2, the V gene TRBV5-5; D gene unclear. The CDR3 has 15 amino acids. The V gene lost 1 base and the J gene lost 1 base, with 8 bases spanning the gap. From germline, CDR1 is SGHKS and CDR2 YYEKEE (reference sequence). The CDR3 DNA sequence: TGTGCCAGCAGCTTGAATGTAGAGAACACCGGGGAGCTGTTTTTT. It codes for CASSLNVENTGELFF.